This TCR beta chain was sequenced in a study of cytomegalovirus exposure and HLA in healthy donors (dated by TCRdb to about 2017). Looking at the study overall: A later analysis indicated that the roughly 120 validation repertoires were generated on the platform also employed for the approximately 700 repertoires of the first cohort. In addition to the first cohort of several hundred subjects, a separate validation cohort of over 90 different subjects was used. High-throughput TCR immunosequencing, statistical association of individual TCRs with disease status, and machine learning were combined to predict cytomegalovirus infection status. The study aimed to test whether cataloging public T cell receptors could reveal signatures of past pathogen exposure. Results and caveats for the whole study, not just this receptor: While some public TCRs were present in many individuals, most TCR sequences turned up only very rarely across donors. Of the cluster scores, 85% to 95% were above 0 in a later analysis, which found that TCRs clustered in the first cohort also tended to co-occur in the 95 to 150 validation repertoires. According to the authors, the approach could potentially be generalized to other disease states and immunological phenotypes. A later analysis lacked HLA typing for the validation cohort, so it scored co-occurrence in that cohort across all 120 repertoires. In the study, approximately 160 TCR beta chains were listed as associated with cytomegalovirus. In both the original and validation cohorts, the classifier was reported to diagnose cytomegalovirus status with high specificity and sensitivity. In vitro tests confirmed that three of the cytomegalovirus-associated TCR beta chains recognize cytomegalovirus antigens.

The donors were included in the validation cohort of approximately 120 subjects, a group kept apart from the roughly 730-subject first cohort. Libraries came from the immunoSEQ multiplex PCR assay. The paper's data handling went like this. A statistical classification framework was developed to diagnose cytomegalovirus status using the catalog of TCR beta chain sequences. TCRdb's version of the immuneACCESS table is confined to in-frame rearrangements and falls short of the full clone set. An unresolved V gene accounts for under half of the shortfall where checked; the remainder is of unknown origin. Clone size and the V and J calls come from that table; the DNA yielded D and trimming. The sample table holds some 180,000 clones, of which 81% were seen once. The ten largest clones add up to 1% to 1.5% of the sample. A remark on this clone: Its specific antigen is unknown. Base qualities are not at hand, and no much larger clone is one base apart.

CDR1 and CDR2, looked up from the germline V gene, are ENHRY and SYGVKD. At the junction V is shortened by 3 bases and J by 4 bases, with 13 bases in between. The CDR3 contains 15 residues, cysteine and phenylalanine counted. Just the 45-base CDR3 DNA is kept, in frame starting at base 1. This sequence was found in a woman in her twenties or thirties in good health and CMV-seronegative. Sequencing used PBMCs. Here the chain combines TRBV10-3 and TRBJ1-5, and the D gene may be TRBD1, 5 bases matching. The CDR3 in this case is CAISDPTGGNQPQHF. The DNA sequence reads TGTGCCATCAGTGACCCGACGGGGGGAAATCAGCCCCAGCATTTT.